The next 27 T cell receptor beta chains were all read from a single sample in a study of blood T cell repertoires in COVID-19. Repertoires were generated with immunoSEQ multiplex PCR, while TCRdb's copy carries only in-frame clones and drops some. The table lists approximately 300,000 clones, roughly 91% of them singletons. Sequenced input: peripheral blood. The origin of the receptors is a young man with acute or convalescent COVID-19.

The rearrangement uses TRBV28 and TRBJ1-2; D uncertain. The V gene's germline CDR1 is MDHEN and CDR2 SYDVKM. This CDR3 contains 13 residues. Trimming removed 2 bases from V and 7 bases from J, with 11 bases in between. The DNA for the CDR3 is TGTGCCAGCAGTTTAGTCCAGGTGGTTGGCTACACCTTC. Its protein is CASSLVQVVGYTF.

The chain is built from TRBV28 and TRBJ1-3; D remains unclear. V lost 1 base, J lost 1 base, and 8 bases lay in between. The CDR3 is 15 residues long. CDR1 MDHEN and CDR2 SYDVKM come from the germline V gene. CDR3 in amino acids: CASSLSKVSGNTIYF. The CDR3 nucleotides read TGTGCCAGCAGTTTATCTAAAGTATCTGGAAACACCATATATTTT.

The chain recombines TRBV6-6 with TRBJ1-5; TRBD1 matches at 7 bases. Trimming removed 6 bases from V and 2 bases from J; junction bases left unmatched: 4. Per the germline V gene, CDR1 is MNHNY and CDR2 is SVGAGI (reference sequence). The CDR3 spans 14 residues. The CDR3 DNA reads TGTGCCAGCAGCTACAGGGGTGGCAATCAGCCCCAGCATTTT. Its protein product is CASSYRGGNQPQHF.

This clone was seen a single time. V gene TRBV18 combines with J gene TRBJ2-2; D not certain. The V gene's germline CDR1 is KGHSH and CDR2 LQKENI. The V end lost 7 bases, the J end lost 1 base, and 10 bases lay between the germline ends. CDR3 size: 14 residues. CDR3 amino acids: CASLEQLNTGELFF. CDR3 DNA sequence: TGTGCCAGCTTGGAACAGTTGAACACCGGGGAGCTGTTTTTT.

This chain links TRBV6-1 with TRBJ1-5, with D hard to call. Trimming shortened V by 1 base and J by 3 bases, and 4 bases separated the two germline ends. CDR1 is MNHNS, CDR2 SASEGT, per germline. This CDR3 has 13 amino acids. CDR3 in DNA: TGTGCCAGCAGTGAAGGGCTCAATCAGCCCCAGCATTTT. This codes for CASSEGLNQPQHF.

The rearrangement uses TRBV28 and TRBJ1-6; no definite D call. Germline V gene data show CDR1 as MDHEN and CDR2 as SYDVKM. The CDR3 has 12 residues. The ends were cut back, 4 bases at V and 7 bases at J, with 5 bases in the middle. The CDR3 bases are TGTGCCAGCAGTTATAGCAATTCACCCCTCCACTTT. Amino acids: CASSYSNSPLHF.

This chain connects TRBV6-5 to TRBJ1-2, with 12 positions matching TRBD1. The CDR3 consists of 14 residues. The germline gives CDR1 MNHEY, CDR2 SVGAGI. V shed 6 bases and J 4 bases; nucleotides not matched to a gene: 3. The CDR3 loop is CASSGTGGAYGYTF. The CDR3 region has the DNA TGTGCCAGCAGCGGGACAGGGGGCGCCTATGGCTACACCTTC.

The gene calls are TRBV7-3 and TRBJ2-1; weak D call: TRBD2 (5 bases). The V and J ends lost 5 bases and 1 base respectively, with 15 bases between them. Germline V CDR1 and CDR2: SGHTA, FQGTGA. The CDR3 loop spans 16 amino acids. The CDR3 DNA reads as TGTGCCAGCAGCGCCGATTCTCGGGGTTCCTACAATGAGCAGTTCTTC. It codes for CASSADSRGSYNEQFF.

The V and J genes are TRBV11-2 and TRBJ1-2; perhaps TRBD1 as D (6 bases). Germline values: CDR1 SGHAT, CDR2 FQNNGV. V was trimmed by 3 bases and J by 8 bases, leaving 19 bases between them. The CDR3 is made up of 15 amino acids. The CDR3 DNA is TGTGCCAGCAGCTTTAGCAATCCACAGGGCGGCGGCTACACCTTC. Translating it yields CASSFSNPQGGGYTF.

The chain couples TRBV11-2 to TRBJ2-2; 9 bases align to TRBD2. Losses at the gene ends were 5 bases for V and 5 bases for J; bases not matched to a gene: 6. CDR1 SGHAT and CDR2 FQNNGV come from the germline V gene. The CDR3 has 15 residues. DNA for the CDR3: TGTGCCAGCAGCCAGCTAGCGGGAACTACCGGGGAGCTGTTTTTT. Encoded protein: CASSQLAGTTGELFF.

V usage is TRBV5-4 and J usage is TRBJ1-1; weak D call: TRBD1 (5 bases). CDR3 length equals 15 residues. V was pared by 3 bases and J by 5 bases, with 17 bases between. CDR1 and CDR2 from the germline V gene are SGHNT and YYREEE (reference sequence). The DNA of the CDR3 is TGTGCCAGCAGCTGGAGGGGACGGGGGGTAACTGAAGCTTTCTTT. Translation gives CASSWRGRGVTEAFF.

The V gene is TRBV7-2, the J gene TRBJ1-1; 8 positions agree with TRBD1. Trimming removed 6 bases from V and 0 bases from J; junction bases left unmatched: 0. Per germline, CDR1 SGHTA and CDR2 FQGNSA. This CDR3 has 13 amino acids. CDR3 protein: CASRQGVNTEAFF. CDR3 in DNA: TGTGCCAGCAGACAGGGGGTGAACACTGAAGCTTTCTTT.

The rearrangement links TRBV27 to TRBJ2-3; D is ambiguous. The V end lost 4 bases, the J end lost 5 bases, and 10 bases lay between the germline ends. Germline V lookup: CDR1 MNHEY, CDR2 SMNVEV (reference sequence). This CDR3 region has 13 residues. CDR3 nucleotide sequence: TGTGCCAGCAGTTCTCTCGCGAGAGATACGCAGTATTTT. The encoded protein is CASSSLARDTQYF.

Here the CDR3 reads CAVRGQSNQPQHF. CDR3 DNA sequence: TGTGCCGTACGGGGACAGAGCAATCAGCCCCAGCATTTT. The chain has TRBV19 and TRBJ1-5, with TRBD1 identical over 7 bases. Per the germline V gene, CDR1 is LNHDA and CDR2 is SQIVND (reference sequence). J lost 1 base, V lost 11 bases, and 5 bases had no gene match. The CDR3 covers 13 residues.

Regarding this clone: Additional DNA sequences in this sample encode the identical CDR3. This rearrangement joins TRBV28 to TRBJ1-2; TRBD1 matches at 9 bases. CDR3 length: 13 residues. Germline CDR1 reads MDHEN; CDR2 reads SYDVKM. With V trimmed by 3 bases and J by 4 bases, 0 bases remained unmatched. The CDR3 coding sequence is TGTGCCAGCAGTTTGACAGGGGGCTATGGCTACACCTTC. Translation: CASSLTGGYGYTF.

CDR3 in amino acids: CASSVLGVREQYF. The CDR3 nucleotides read TGTGCCAGCAGTGTCTTAGGGGTACGCGAGCAGTACTTC. This chain uses TRBV28 with TRBJ2-7; TRBD1 might be the D (5 bases). Looked up from germline, CDR1 is MDHEN and CDR2 is SYDVKM. The CDR3 spans 13 residues. Trimming pared 5 bases from V and 6 bases from J, leaving 14 bases between.

The V and J genes are TRBV2 and TRBJ1-5; 10 bases are shared with TRBD1. V was pared by 9 bases and J by 9 bases, with 11 bases of the junction left unmatched. Germline V gene lookup returns CDR1 SNHLY and CDR2 FYNNEI. This CDR3 spans 14 amino acids. The CDR3 bases are TGTGCCAGTAACCCGGGACAGGGGCTTGGGCCCCAGCATTTT. It translates to CASNPGQGLGPQHF.

This chain uses TRBV6-1 with TRBJ2-7; D not certain. The CDR3 sequence is 12 residues long. Looked up from germline, CDR1 is MNHNS and CDR2 is SASEGT. V dropped 2 bases and J dropped 5 bases, with 7 bases sitting between them. The CDR3 nucleotides read TGTGCCAGCAGTGAATGGGCGAACGAGCAGTACTTC. Its protein is CASSEWANEQYF.

This chain links TRBV28 with TRBJ1-1; no clear D. Trimming removed 6 bases at V and 5 bases at J, with 16 bases between. The CDR3 has 14 residues. Germline loops: CDR1 MDHEN, CDR2 SYDVKM. Here the CDR3 reads CASRNNGPGTEAFF. The CDR3 DNA reads TGTGCCAGCAGGAATAACGGCCCCGGGACTGAAGCTTTCTTT.

The rearrangement uses TRBV19 and TRBJ2-7; D remains unclear. Germline V gene sequence: CDR1 LNHDA, CDR2 SQIVND (reference sequence). V gave up 2 bases and J gave up 2 bases, with 10 bases separating them. The CDR3 is made up of 14 amino acids. The CDR3 DNA sequence: TGTGCCAGTAGTATATTAGTGGGCCCCTACGAGCAGTACTTC. It translates to CASSILVGPYEQYF.

The rearrangement links TRBV5-5 to TRBJ2-3, with 7 bases fitting TRBD1. The CDR3 covers 14 residues. Unmatched junction bases numbered 6, after V lost 5 bases and J lost 3 bases. Germline V gene sequence: CDR1 SGHKS, CDR2 YYEKEE (reference sequence). CDR3 amino acids: CASSRGTATDTQYF. Here the CDR3 DNA reads TGTGCCAGCAGTCGTGGGACAGCAACAGATACGCAGTATTTT.

This chain connects TRBV10-3 to TRBJ1-1; D may be TRBD1 (6 bases). Germline-derived CDR1 and CDR2 are ENHRY and SYGVKD. This CDR3 has 16 residues. V lost 10 bases to trimming and J lost 1 base, with 22 bases between them. The CDR3 loop is CASSRPSGTPNTEAFF. In DNA, the CDR3 is TGTGCCAGCTCCCGCCCGTCCGGGACACCGAACACTGAAGCTTTCTTT.

This clone was seen a few times. The V gene is TRBV7-6, the J gene TRBJ2-2; weak D call: TRBD2 (6 bases). The germline V gene encodes CDR1 SGHVS and CDR2 FNYEAQ. The V end lost 3 bases, the J end lost 0 bases, and 11 bases lay between the germline ends. The CDR3 consists of 16 residues. CDR3 sequence reads: CASSLLRLANTGELFF. In nucleotides, the CDR3 is TGTGCCAGCAGCTTGTTGCGACTAGCGAACACCGGGGAGCTGTTTTTT. Full variable domain (outside the CDR3, taken from reference TRBV7-6 and TRBJ2-2): GAGVSQSPRYKVTKRGQDVALRCDPISGHVSLYWYRQALGQGPEFLTYFNYEAQQDKSGLPNDRFSAERPEGSISTLTIQRTEQRDSAMYRCASSLLRLANTGELFFGEGSRLTVL.

The chain links TRBV15 to TRBJ1-2; D is uncertain. This CDR3 is 15 amino acids long. In germline, CDR1 is LNHNV, CDR2 YYDKDF (reference sequence). V was cut by 1 base and J by 4 bases, with 13 bases left in between. This CDR3 reads CATSRVTRPRYGYTF. The CDR3 bases are TGTGCCACCAGCAGAGTAACCAGGCCCCGCTATGGCTACACCTTC.

The chain uses TRBV2 and TRBJ1-1, with D possibly TRBD1 on 6 matching bases. The CDR3 is made up of 13 amino acids. V was clipped by 6 bases and J by 2 bases, with 10 bases between them. Germline values: CDR1 SNHLY, CDR2 FYNNEI. The CDR3 DNA reads as TGTGCCAGCAGCCAGGGGTATAACACTGAAGCTTTCTTT. Its translation: CASSQGYNTEAFF.

The rearrangement joins TRBV30 to TRBJ1-4, with D perhaps matching TRBD1 (5 bases). Germline CDR1 reads GTSNPN; CDR2 reads SVGIG (reference sequence). The CDR3 loop spans 16 amino acids. V lost 1 base and J lost 0, with 12 bases in between. In DNA, the CDR3 is TGTGCCTGGAGTGCTTGGGGCCGTGCAACTAATGAAAAACTGTTTTTT. This encodes CAWSAWGRATNEKLFF. The variable domain in full, with the rest retrieved from reference TRBV30 and TRBJ1-4, is SQTIHQWPATLVQPVGSPLSLECTVEGTSNPNLYWYRQAAGRGLQLLFYSVGIGQISSEVPQNLSASRPQDRQFILSSKKLLLSDSGFYLCAWSAWGRATNEKLFFGSGTQLSVL.

The V gene is TRBV18, the J gene TRBJ2-7; TRBD1 matches 9 bases. With V trimmed by 8 bases and J by 4 bases, 6 bases remained unmatched. Germline CDR1 reads KGHSH; CDR2 reads LQKENI. The CDR3 extends over 13 amino acids. CDR3 bases: TGTGCCAGCGTGGGACAGGGTGGGTACGAGCAGTACTTC. Protein sequence: CASVGQGGYEQYF.